This passage covers 30 T cell receptor beta chains from one sample sequenced in a study of CD8+ T cells in alopecia areata. It was cDNA, reverse transcribed from extracted RNA, that served as the sequencing template. The table came from immunoSEQ multiplex PCR; TCRdb's copy has only in-frame clones and leaves some out. Here the sample spans about 180,000 clones, approximately 51% being singletons. Treatment here: oral pan-JAK inhibitor, 5-10 mg twice daily. The source was CD8+ T cells sorted from blood, collected around week 54, from a patient treated with tofacitinib. The receptors shown here come from a human donor with alopecia areata.

This clone has just one count. The rearrangement joins TRBV4-2 to TRBJ1-1, with TRBD1 as a possible D gene (5 bases). The germline V gene encodes CDR1 LGHNA and CDR2 YNFKEQ. V gave up 0 bases and J gave up 3 bases, with 17 bases separating them. The CDR3 is made up of 17 amino acids. CDR3 bases: TGTGCCAGCAGCCAAGATTGGGGAACCCCGGGGGACACTGAAGCTTTCTTT. This gives the protein CASSQDWGTPGDTEAFF.

The V gene is TRBV6-5, the J gene TRBJ2-1; 10 nucleotides match TRBD1. The CDR3 covers 16 residues. V dropped 0 bases and J dropped 4; count of bases not matched to a gene: 3. Germline V lookup: CDR1 MNHEY, CDR2 SVGAGI. DNA for the CDR3: TGTGCCAGCAGTTACTCGACAGGGGGCCTTTACAATGAGCAGTTCTTC. Encoded protein: CASSYSTGGLYNEQFF.

The chain employs TRBV7-9 and TRBJ2-5, with 9 bases aligning to TRBD2. Germline values: CDR1 SEHNR, CDR2 FQNEAQ (reference sequence). The ends lost 0 bases at V and 2 bases at J; junction bases unmatched: 4. CDR3 length: 16 amino acids. The CDR3 is CASSLAPAGGQETQYF. For the CDR3, the DNA is TGTGCCAGCAGCTTAGCCCCAGCGGGGGGACAAGAGACCCAGTACTTC. The full variable domain, with the rest looked up from reference TRBV7-9 and TRBJ2-5, is DTGVSQNPRHKITKRGQNVTFRCDPISEHNRLYWYRQTLGQGPEFLTYFQNEAQLEKSRLLSDRFSAERPKGSFSTLEIQRTEQGDSAMYLCASSLAPAGGQETQYFGPGTRLLVL.

This rearrangement joins TRBV6-1 to TRBJ2-3, with 8 bases aligning to TRBD1. V lost 2 bases to trimming and J lost 1 base; unmatched junction nucleotides: 8. This CDR3 contains 17 residues. Germline lookup yields CDR1 MNHNS and CDR2 SASEGT. The CDR3 region has the DNA TGTGCCAGCAGTGAACCACAGGGGGAGGTGGGCACAGATACGCAGTATTTT. It codes for CASSEPQGEVGTDTQYF.

The rearrangement links TRBV27 to TRBJ2-7, with 10 bases that match TRBD1. CDR3 length: 15 residues. The germline gives CDR1 MNHEY, CDR2 SMNVEV (reference sequence). Trimming took 5 bases from V and 3 from J; bases not matched to a gene: 7. This CDR3 reads CASSKPTGGIYEQYF. CDR3 bases: TGTGCCAGCAGTAAACCGACAGGGGGCATCTACGAGCAGTACTTC.

The chain is built from TRBV11-2 and TRBJ2-1; D is unresolved. The CDR3 is made up of 11 amino acids. Germline V gives CDR1 SGHAT, CDR2 FQNNGV. V was pared by 2 bases and J by 12 bases, with 8 bases between. This CDR3 reads CASSLSSGQFF. The CDR3 DNA reads as TGTGCCAGCAGCTTATCATCCGGGCAGTTCTTC.

This clone occurred once. This sequence joins TRBV27 and TRBJ1-4; a weak D match, TRBD1 (6 bases). Germline V lookup: CDR1 MNHEY, CDR2 SMNVEV (reference sequence). This CDR3 spans 12 amino acids. V lost 5 bases and J lost 10, with 11 bases in between. As DNA, the CDR3 is TGTGCCAGCAGTGAAAGGGGGGGAAAACTGTTTTTT. Translation gives CASSERGGKLFF.

The chain carries TRBV27 and TRBJ2-7, with 10 bases matching TRBD1. V shed 0 bases, J shed 5 bases, and the junction held 10 bases outside the gene matches. The CDR3 is made up of 17 amino acids. Germline V gene lookup returns CDR1 MNHEY and CDR2 SMNVEV (reference sequence). CDR3 sequence (DNA): TGTGCCAGCAGTTTATCCGCTCCCGGGACAGGGGACCACGAGCAGTACTTC. It codes for CASSLSAPGTGDHEQYF.

The chain is built from TRBV29-1 and TRBJ1-1; D is perhaps TRBD1 (5 bases). The V end lost 1 base, the J end lost 4 bases, and 13 bases lay between the germline ends. The CDR3 runs to 14 residues. Germline V gives CDR1 SQVTM, CDR2 ANQGSEA. DNA for the CDR3: TGCAGCGTTGAAGGGTCACAGGTGGGCACTGAAGCTTTCTTT. Protein product: CSVEGSQVGTEAFF.

As regards this clone: This sample includes further DNA sequences coding for the same CDR3. This chain links TRBV29-1 with TRBJ1-5; weak D call: TRBD1 (6 bases). CDR1 and CDR2 (germline): SQVTM, ANQGSEA. The CDR3 covers 13 residues. With 5 bases removed from V and 0 bases from J, the gap between germline ends came to 8 bases. In DNA form, the CDR3 reads TGCAGCGTTCGGACAGATAGCAATCAGCCCCAGCATTTT. Amino acid sequence: CSVRTDSNQPQHF.

This chain connects TRBV5-1 to TRBJ1-1, with unresolved D. The germline CDR1 and CDR2 sequences are SGHRS and YFSETQ. The CDR3 contains 15 residues. Trimming stripped 0 bases from V and 4 bases from J, with 13 bases between. The CDR3 protein is CASSLAESRITEAFF. CDR3 bases: TGCGCCAGCAGCTTGGCCGAATCCCGAATCACTGAAGCTTTCTTT.

A note on this clone: At the DNA level, this CDR3 is encoded by other sequences in the same sample as well. The rearrangement joins TRBV30 to TRBJ2-5, with TRBD2 matching 10 bases. The CDR3 extends over 16 amino acids. V gave up 0 bases and J gave up 4 bases; unmatched junction bases: 8. Germline CDR1 reads GTSNPN; CDR2 reads SVGIG (reference sequence). CDR3 sequence: CAWSVGSGGAGETQYF. The CDR3, as DNA: TGTGCCTGGAGTGTCGGCAGCGGGGGGGCCGGAGAGACCCAGTACTTC.

The CDR3 is CASSYRGLIDTEAFF. The CDR3 DNA reads TGTGCCAGCAGTTACAGGGGGCTTATCGACACTGAAGCTTTCTTT. The chain has TRBV27 and TRBJ1-1, with TRBD1 matching over 9 bases. CDR3 length: 15 residues. V lost 4 bases, J lost 3 bases, and 6 bases stayed unmatched. Germline CDR1 is MNHEY and CDR2 is SMNVEV (reference sequence).

This clone has more than one count but fewer than ten. The rearrangement joins TRBV30 to TRBJ2-7; TRBD2 is a possible D gene (6 bases). The V and J ends lost 0 bases and 1 base respectively, with 13 bases between them. Germline V gene sequence: CDR1 GTSNPN, CDR2 SVGIG (reference sequence). The CDR3 spans 15 residues. This CDR3 reads CAWSVGAGLSYEQYF. CDR3 DNA: TGTGCCTGGAGTGTAGGGGCGGGGCTGTCCTACGAGCAGTACTTC.

This clone has only a few counts. V usage is TRBV7-9 and J usage is TRBJ2-5; the D is unclear. The CDR3 is 11 amino acids. Germline assignment: CDR1 SEHNR and CDR2 FQNEAQ (reference sequence). Trimming cost V 2 bases and J 7 bases, with 5 bases left between them. CDR3 in DNA: TGTGCCAGCAGCTTATCCCCGACCCAGTACTTC. It is translated as CASSLSPTQYF.

This clone was detected only once. The rearrangement uses TRBV9 and TRBJ2-2; TRBD2 aligns across 8 bases. Losses at the gene ends were 4 bases for V and 0 bases for J; bases not matched to a gene: 2. Per the germline V gene, CDR1 is SGDLS and CDR2 is YYNGEE. The CDR3 has 15 residues. This CDR3 reads CASSPRGANTGELFF. The DNA of the CDR3 is TGTGCCAGCAGCCCGCGGGGGGCGAACACCGGGGAGCTGTTTTTT.

V and J are TRBV4-1 and TRBJ2-3; TRBD2 matches 7 bases. Per germline, CDR1 MGHRA and CDR2 YSYEKL. After removal of 1 base from V and 0 bases from J, the junction contained 10 bases not matched to a gene. The CDR3 is made up of 18 amino acids. CDR3 loop: CASSQAQRGILSTDTQYF. CDR3 DNA: TGCGCCAGCAGCCAAGCCCAGCGGGGAATACTTAGCACAGATACGCAGTATTTT.

J is TRBJ2-1 and V is TRBV27, with D perhaps assigned TRBD1 or TRBD2 (5 bases each). From germline, CDR1 is MNHEY and CDR2 SMNVEV (reference sequence). The V end lost 3 bases, the J end lost 9 bases, and 15 bases lay between the germline ends. The CDR3 consists of 14 residues. CDR3 in DNA: TGTGCCAGCAGTTTGGGGGACGTGAGAACTGAGCAGTTCTTC. Amino acid sequence: CASSLGDVRTEQFF.

CDR3 DNA sequence: TGTGCCACCAGCGAAGGGGGGGCCTACACCGGGGAGCTGTTTTTT. Translation gives CATSEGGAYTGELFF. The rearrangement uses TRBV15 and TRBJ2-2; TRBD2 is a possible D gene (7 bases). The V gene's germline CDR1 is LNHNV and CDR2 YYDKDF (reference sequence). V was shortened by 5 bases and J by 3 bases, with 13 bases between the two germline ends. CDR3 size: 15 residues.

This clone has more than one count but fewer than ten. This specimen includes other DNA sequences encoding the same CDR3. This chain joins TRBV7-9 and TRBJ1-5; D not resolved. Germline V gene sequence: CDR1 SEHNR, CDR2 FQNEAQ (reference sequence). CDR3 length equals 12 residues. Trimming cost V 1 base and J 5 bases, with 3 bases left between them. The CDR3 nucleotides read TGTGCCAGCAGCTTAGGAGATCAGCCCCAGCATTTT. Residues: CASSLGDQPQHF.

This clone was found once. The gene calls are TRBV27 and TRBJ1-2, with D tentatively TRBD1 (6 bases). Trimming took 8 bases from V and 6 from J, leaving 16 bases between them. The germline gives CDR1 MNHEY, CDR2 SMNVEV (reference sequence). This CDR3 contains 13 residues. The CDR3 DNA is TGTGCCAGCCGGGGAGGGGGAAGGAATGGCTACACCTTC. The encoded protein is CASRGGGRNGYTF.

This clone was detected only a few times. The rearrangement uses TRBV15 and TRBJ1-5; a possible D gene is TRBD1 (6 bases). Germline V gene lookup returns CDR1 LNHNV and CDR2 YYDKDF (reference sequence). This CDR3 is built from 15 residues. V lost 5 bases and J 2 bases, leaving 13 bases between the germline ends. This chain's CDR3 is CATSDQGWRNQPQHF. In DNA form, the CDR3 reads TGTGCCACCAGCGACCAGGGGTGGCGCAATCAGCCCCAGCATTTT.

This clone turned up a few times. The chain recombines TRBV5-1 with TRBJ2-3; D perhaps matches TRBD2 (5 bases). The CDR3 loop spans 13 amino acids. V was cut by 4 bases and J by 3 bases, with 9 bases left in between. The V gene's germline CDR1 is SGHRS and CDR2 YFSETQ. Here the CDR3 reads CASSGTRTDTQYF. The CDR3, as DNA: TGCGCCAGCAGCGGAACTAGGACAGATACGCAGTATTTT.

V is TRBV12-5 and J is TRBJ2-6; a weak D match, TRBD2 (6 bases). Germline assignment: CDR1 LGHNT and CDR2 FRNRAP. The CDR3 has 19 residues. V gave up 5 bases and J gave up 3 bases, with 23 bases separating them. The CDR3 bases are TGTGCTAGTGGTGCGGGGACCCTTGGGCGTGAACGTGGGGCCAACGTCCTGACTTTC. This gives the protein CASGAGTLGRERGANVLTF.

The rearrangement links TRBV4-1 to TRBJ2-5; a weak D match, TRBD2 (5 bases). Germline V gene data show CDR1 as MGHRA and CDR2 as YSYEKL. Trimming left V 4 bases short and J 2 bases short, with 14 bases between. The CDR3 loop spans 15 amino acids. Here the CDR3 DNA reads TGCGCCAGCAGCCCCCTCCGGGAACTACAAGAGACCCAGTACTTC. Amino acid sequence: CASSPLRELQETQYF.

The gene calls are TRBV4-1 and TRBJ2-7, with 9 bases matching TRBD1. Trimming removed 6 bases from V and 4 bases from J; junction bases left unmatched: 10. Germline V gene lookup returns CDR1 MGHRA and CDR2 YSYEKL. CDR3 length: 15 amino acids. CDR3 bases: TGCGCCAGCAGGTACCGGGACAGGGTTTCGTACGAGCAGTACTTC. Translating it yields CASRYRDRVSYEQYF.

The table lists this clone with a few counts. The chain uses TRBV14 and TRBJ1-1; D gene uncertain. Germline V gene lookup returns CDR1 SGHDN and CDR2 FVKESK. The V gene lost 1 base and the J gene lost 0 bases, with 12 bases spanning the gap. This CDR3 has 16 residues. CDR3 DNA sequence: TGTGCCAGCAGCCAAGGTGGAGAAGGAGTGAACACTGAAGCTTTCTTT. Translated, it gives CASSQGGEGVNTEAFF.

This clone showed up just a few times. The chain carries TRBV6-6 and TRBJ1-6; D remains ambiguous. The V and J ends lost 0 bases and 11 bases respectively, with 8 bases between them. The CDR3 runs 13 residues. CDR1 and CDR2 from the germline V gene are MNHNY and SVGAGI (reference sequence). The CDR3 nucleotides read TGTGCCAGCAGTTACTCTGGGGAACCACCCCTCCACTTT. Its translation: CASSYSGEPPLHF.

The genes are TRBV9 and TRBJ1-2; TRBD1 aligns across 9 bases. The V gene end was trimmed by 4 bases and the J gene end by 7 bases; junction bases not matched to a gene: 8. This CDR3 spans 14 amino acids. In germline, CDR1 is SGDLS, CDR2 YYNGEE. The CDR3 region is CASSFQQGAGGYTF. The CDR3 region has the DNA TGTGCCAGCAGCTTTCAACAGGGGGCGGGTGGCTACACCTTC.

V usage is TRBV4-2 and J usage is TRBJ2-7; a possible D gene is TRBD1 (6 bases). Germline V CDR1 and CDR2: LGHNA, YNFKEQ. With 0 bases removed from V and 1 base from J, the gap between germline ends came to 13 bases. CDR3 length: 16 amino acids. CDR3 sequence (DNA): TGTGCCAGCAGCCAAGATCCCGGGACACCTTCCTACGAGCAGTACTTC. Protein product: CASSQDPGTPSYEQYF.